Reported below is one T cell receptor beta chain. No antigen is known for it. Each of the donors was a healthy adult who was HIV-negative and had not had a recent acute infection or vaccination. Combination of CD45RO+ cells with CCR7-negative CD45RA+ TemRA cells was used for CD8 memory. Deep-level settings were used for running the assay. Here immunoSEQ multiplex PCR was the method, and the copy in TCRdb shows in-frame clones only, minus some. In the table there are approximately 350,000 clones, about 96% of which are singletons. The sample comes from a study of shared clonotypes between healthy human individuals. Study-wide results and caveats: Non-shared clonotypes were found to have lower generation probabilities than the clonotypes that were shared by all four of the sorted-subset donors.

The V gene lost 5 bases and the J gene lost 7 bases, with 14 bases spanning the gap. Germline V gene lookup returns CDR1 SEHNR and CDR2 FQNEAQ (reference sequence). This CDR3 contains 14 residues. The rearrangement uses TRBV7-9 and TRBJ2-2, with D tentatively TRBD1 or TRBD2 (5 bases each). The receptor was isolated from a man aged 30 to 45 in good health. Sequences were obtained from memory CD8+ T cells sorted from blood. Subset described: CD45RO+ cells pooled with CCR7-negative TemRA cells. In DNA form, the CDR3 reads TGTGCCAGCAGCGTCCTGAGGGGCGTCGGGGAGCTGTTTTTT. Residues: CASSVLRGVGELFF.